This is a list of T cell receptor beta chains from one sample in a study of OX40 agonist ivuxolimab in advanced cancers. Sequenced by immunoSEQ multiplex PCR; TCRdb stores in-frame clones only, minus some. The sample contains approximately 80,000 clones, about nine tenths of which appear only once. Sequences were derived from CD4+ or CD8+ T cells sorted from blood, sampled in a trial of the OX40 agonist ivuxolimab. Receptors were obtained from an adult with an advanced solid tumor such as melanoma, head and neck, liver or kidney cancer. Both conserved end residues are part of each CDR3. The order of the fields is D gene, clone size, V gene, J gene, CDR3 protein, CDR3 DNA. D genes are given only for firm matches. Size is omitted from some rows. Given values are once, few, many or a class for expanded clones.

NA,NA,TRBV5-6,TRBJ1-5,CASSLGGRIDQPQHF,TGTGCCAGCAGCTTGGGGGGGCGGATCGATCAACCCCAGCATTTT
TRBD1,few,TRBV7-2,TRBJ1-1,CASSETGRTEAFF,TGTGCCAGCAGCGAGACAGGGCGCACTGAAGCTTTCTTT
NA,NA,TRBV4-1,TRBJ2-2,CASSHPSRTGELFF,TGCGCCAGCAGCCACCCTTCGCGGACCGGGGAGCTGTTTTTT
TRBD2,NA,TRBV7-2,TRBJ2-2,CASSLVPASGGTGELFF,TGTGCCAGCAGCTTAGTACCGGCTAGCGGTGGCACCGGGGAGCTGTTTTTT
NA,NA,TRBV5-1,TRBJ2-7,CASSLAGRAAYEQYF,TGCGCCAGCAGCTTGGCCGGTAGAGCCGCCTACGAGCAGTACTTC
NA,NA,TRBV6-6,TRBJ2-1,CASSYSATGPGPSSFF,TGTGCCAGCAGTTACTCTGCAACAGGTCCAGGGCCAAGTAGTTTCTTC
TRBD1,NA,TRBV15,TRBJ1-4,CATSRDRGGEKLFF,TGTGCCACCAGCAGGGACAGGGGAGGCGAAAAACTGTTTTTT
NA,NA,TRBV19,TRBJ2-3,CASGILGLQYF,TGTGCCAGTGGTATCTTGGGACTCCAGTATTTT
NA,NA,TRBV5-5,TRBJ2-7,CASRTGTNYEQYF,TGTGCCAGTCGAACCGGGACAAACTACGAGCAGTACTTC
NA,NA,TRBV15,TRBJ2-7,CATSRDNTPIYEQYF,TGTGCCACCAGCAGAGACAATACCCCTATTTACGAGCAGTACTTC
NA,NA,TRBV29-1,TRBJ1-1,CSASGLPDTEAFF,TGCAGCGCCTCAGGACTTCCCGACACTGAAGCTTTCTTT
NA,once,TRBV25-1,TRBJ1-2,CATQRYSRRLTPEYGYTF,TGTGCCACACAGCGATACTCACGAAGACTCACCCCTGAATATGGCTACACCTTC
TRBD1,NA,TRBV5-1,TRBJ2-7,CASSYNRGTYEQYF,TGCGCCAGCAGCTATAACAGGGGTACCTACGAGCAGTACTTC
TRBD1,NA,TRBV7-2,TRBJ1-4,CASSRDRGRGEKLFF,TGTGCCAGCAGCCGGGACAGGGGACGGGGTGAAAAACTGTTTTTT
NA,NA,TRBV9,TRBJ2-3,CASSVDGSADTQYF,TGTGCCAGCAGCGTAGACGGTAGTGCGGATACGCAGTATTTT
TRBD1,NA,TRBV2,TRBJ1-2,CASRGQGARRYGYTF,TGTGCCAGCAGGGGACAGGGGGCGCGTCGGTATGGCTACACCTTC
NA,NA,TRBV19,TRBJ2-7,CASNHGLSSYEQYF,TGTGCCAGTAATCACGGACTTAGCTCCTACGAGCAGTACTTC
TRBD1,NA,TRBV5-8,TRBJ2-2,CASSVPTGVNTGELFF,TGTGCCAGCAGCGTACCGACAGGGGTGAACACCGGGGAGCTGTTTTTT
TRBD1,once,TRBV6-6,TRBJ2-7,CASSPGSGTEPYEQYF,TGTGCCAGCAGCCCTGGGTCCGGGACAGAGCCCTACGAGCAGTACTTC
TRBD1,NA,TRBV29-1,TRBJ2-3,CSVSSRTGPLTDTQYF,TGCAGCGTATCTTCTCGGACAGGTCCCCTCACAGATACGCAGTATTTT
TRBD1,once,TRBV7-9,TRBJ1-5,CASSLVGRGVNQPQHF,TGTGCCAGCAGCTTAGTAGGCAGGGGGGTGAATCAGCCCCAGCATTTT
TRBD2,NA,TRBV4-2,TRBJ2-5,CASSPTSGRDETQYF,TGTGCCAGCAGCCCGACTAGCGGGAGAGATGAGACCCAGTACTTC
TRBD1,NA,TRBV27,TRBJ2-7,CASSPLQGTSYEQYF,TGTGCCAGCAGTCCCTTACAGGGGACATCCTACGAGCAGTACTTC
TRBD1,NA,TRBV6-1,TRBJ1-6,CASSDFGQGRSPLHF,TGTGCCAGCAGTGATTTCGGACAGGGTCGCTCACCCCTCCACTTT
NA,NA,TRBV19,TRBJ2-7,CASSSLGGPTSYEQYF,TGTGCCAGTAGCTCTCTAGGGGGACCCACCTCCTACGAGCAGTACTTC
TRBD1,NA,TRBV28,TRBJ1-2,CASSSGTGLYGYTF,TGTGCCAGCAGCTCCGGGACAGGGCTCTATGGCTACACCTTC
NA,NA,TRBV11-3,TRBJ2-3,CASSLVAQADTQYF,TGTGCCAGCAGCTTAGTTGCACAGGCAGATACGCAGTATTTT
NA,NA,TRBV9,TRBJ2-5,CASSVGGIGETQYF,TGTGCCAGCAGCGTAGGAGGGATTGGAGAGACCCAGTACTTC
NA,NA,TRBV5-4,TRBJ1-2,CASKKGANYGYTF,TGTGCCAGCAAAAAAGGGGCGAACTATGGCTACACCTTC
NA,NA,TRBV6-5,TRBJ2-1,CASPNGEQFF,TGTGCCAGCCCAAACGGTGAGCAGTTCTTC
NA,NA,TRBV29-1,TRBJ1-2,CSVDLGGRLGYTF,TGCAGCGTTGACCTCGGGGGGCGACTTGGCTACACCTTC
TRBD1,NA,TRBV6-6,TRBJ1-2,CASRRDRGYGYTF,TGTGCCAGCAGGAGGGACAGGGGGTATGGCTACACCTTC
NA,NA,TRBV27,TRBJ2-2,CASSLPPGRDNTGELFF,TGTGCCAGCAGTTTACCGCCAGGACGCGACAACACCGGGGAGCTGTTTTTT
TRBD1,NA,TRBV6-6,TRBJ1-1,CASSHRGREAFF,TGTGCCAGCAGTCACAGGGGAAGGGAAGCTTTCTTT
NA,NA,TRBV7-2,TRBJ2-3,CASSLDHTTPQYF,TGTGCCAGCAGCTTGGACCATACCACCCCCCAGTATTTT
NA,NA,TRBV5-4,TRBJ2-3,CASSPRTSTDTQYF,TGTGCCAGCAGCCCCCGGACTAGCACAGATACGCAGTATTTT
NA,once,TRBV19,TRBJ1-1,CASRQAYTEAFF,TGTGCCAGTAGACAGGCGTACACTGAAGCTTTCTTT
TRBD1,NA,TRBV5-3,TRBJ1-5,CAIARGGDRGFSNQPQHF,TGTGCCATAGCCCGGGGAGGGGACAGGGGCTTTAGCAATCAGCCCCAGCATTTT
TRBD2,NA,TRBV15,TRBJ2-3,CATSSGRAFWTDTQYF,TGTGCCACCTCTAGCGGGAGGGCCTTTTGGACAGATACGCAGTATTTT
NA,few,TRBV10-2,TRBJ2-7,CASSRGKGGYEQYF,TGCGCCAGCAGTCGAGGTAAAGGGGGATACGAGCAGTACTTC
NA,NA,TRBV11-3,TRBJ2-1,CASSFPPDSFNEQFF,TGTGCCAGCAGCTTCCCTCCCGACAGCTTCAATGAGCAGTTCTTC